This T cell receptor (beta chain) emerged from a study of shared clonotypes between healthy human individuals. For the study at large: Per-donor plates numbered three CD4 naive, three CD4 memory, two CD8 naive and one CD8 memory.

CDR3 length: 18 amino acids. Germline V gene data show CDR1 as MGHDK and CDR2 as SYGVNS. V lost 6 bases, J lost 0 bases, and 9 bases stayed unmatched. Libraries were prepared by immunoSEQ multiplex PCR; TCRdb keeps only in-frame clonotypes and omits some of them. The sample shows a few million clones, roughly 93% of them seen only once. Overall study findings and caveats: Non-shared clonotypes had lower generation probabilities than those shared by all four donors.

For this clone: Its cognate antigen is unknown.

This sequence originates from a man between 18 and 35 years old in good health. Some clones in this sample may be carry-over from other donors' samples. The chain carries TRBV25-1 and TRBJ2-6; 9 bases agree with TRBD1. The sequenced sample was naive CD4+ T cells from PBMCs. Subset indicated: CD45RA+ positively selected. The CDR3 is CASSLGQGKNSGANVLTF. In DNA form, the CDR3 reads TGTGCCAGCAGCCTAGGACAGGGGAAAAACTCTGGGGCCAACGTCCTGACTTTC. The variable domain in full, with the rest retrieved from reference TRBV25-1 and TRBJ2-6, is EADIYQTPRYLVIGTGKKITLECSQTMGHDKMYWYQQDPGMELHLIHYSYGVNSTEKGDLSSESTVSRIRTEHFPLTLESARPSHTSQYLCASSLGQGKNSGANVLTFGAGSRLTVL.